This T cell receptor beta chain was documented in a study of Tregs in tolerant kidney transplant recipients. The data were produced by immunoSEQ multiplex PCR, yet TCRdb's version contains in-frame clones alone and is incomplete. The data contain about 100,000 clones, 93% of them singletons. The ends were cut back, 4 bases at V and 2 bases at J, with 16 bases in the middle. Germline CDR1 reads SGHRS; CDR2 reads YFSETQ. The CDR3 is 15 residues long. Unstimulated regulatory T cells (CD4+CD25+CD127-), CD4+CD25- non-regulatory cells, CD4 and CD8 cells were FACS-sorted from thawed PBMCs. The sample consisted of CD4+ T cells from blood, taken before the transplant. The V call is TRBV5-1, the J call TRBJ2-7; a possible D gene is TRBD2 (5 bases). The source is a human donor who received a combined kidney and bone marrow transplant. The CDR3 sequence: CASSRQPERAYEQYF. The DNA of the CDR3 is TGCGCCAGCAGCCGACAACCAGAGAGGGCCTACGAGCAGTACTTC.